This T cell receptor (beta chain) was sequenced in a study of blood T cell repertoires in COVID-19. TCRdb keeps only in-frame clones here, not all; method: immunoSEQ multiplex PCR. Here the sample spans approximately 250,000 clones, roughly nine tenths being singletons. The germline V gene has CDR1 MDHEN and CDR2 SYDVKM. The ends lost 7 bases at V and 1 base at J; junction bases unmatched: 2. This CDR3 contains 14 residues. Sequencing input: peripheral blood. This chain connects TRBV28 to TRBJ2-3, with TRBD2 identical over 10 bases. The origin of this receptor is a man younger than 35 with active or convalescent COVID-19. The CDR3 sequence: CASNLAGGTDTQYF. The CDR3, as DNA: TGTGCCAGCAACCTAGCGGGGGGCACAGATACGCAGTATTTT.